Sequencing of this T cell receptor beta chain was carried out in a study of shared clonotypes between healthy human individuals. The study, taken as a whole, reports: For naive CD4 cells, approximately 4.7% of clonotypes were shared across a handful of donors.

About this clone itself: The antigen remains unidentified.

The repertoire was sequenced with immunoSEQ multiplex PCR; TCRdb's copy has only in-frame clones and lacks some. This table holds some 380,000 clones, roughly 96% found once. CDR1 and CDR2 (germline): SQVTM, ANQGSEA. The CDR3 totals 15 residues. The junction had 8 bases not matched to a gene; V was cut back by 1 base and J by 2 bases. This receptor was taken from a man aged 25 to 45 in good health. The sample comprised memory CD8+ T cells sorted from blood. Sample subset: CD45RO+ cells pooled with CCR7-negative TemRA cells. The chain is built from TRBV29-1 and TRBJ2-7, with 7 bases aligning to TRBD1. The CDR3 DNA sequence: TGCAGCGTTGAAGTTCGAGGGGGCTCAACCTACGAGCAGTACTTC. This gives the protein CSVEVRGGSTYEQYF.